This entry lists 24 T cell receptor beta chains sequenced from one sample in a study of cytotoxic CD8 clonotypes in ibrutinib-treated CLL. Produced via immunoSEQ multiplex PCR; TCRdb's table is partial and in-frame only. Here the sample spans 130,000 to 150,000 clones, around 80% being singletons. Sequenced here: PBMCs, sampled after 12 months of ibrutinib treatment. The origin of the receptors is a human donor with chronic lymphocytic leukemia.

This clone has just a few counts. The rearrangement links TRBV7-9 to TRBJ1-2; 11 bases align to TRBD1. The germline CDR1 and CDR2 sequences are SEHNR and FQNEAQ (reference sequence). The V gene end was trimmed by 4 bases and the J gene end by 4 bases; junction bases not matched to a gene: 5. This CDR3 is 15 amino acids long. The CDR3 DNA is TGTGCCAGCAGCTCGTCGGGACAGGGGGGCTATGGCTACACCTTC. Translation: CASSSSGQGGYGYTF.

This clone showed up just once. The CDR3 protein is CATTPGQPNTEAFF. In DNA, the CDR3 is TGTGCCACCACACCCGGGCAGCCGAACACTGAAGCTTTCTTT. The chain combines TRBV7-2 with TRBJ1-1; D gene uncertain. V dropped 10 bases and J dropped 1 base, with 16 bases sitting between them. The germline V gene has CDR1 SGHTA and CDR2 FQGNSA. The CDR3 has 14 residues.

The CDR3 here is CASSYGMDTQYF. The CDR3 coding sequence is TGTGCCAGCAGTTACGGCATGGATACGCAGTATTTT. The chain combines TRBV6-5 with TRBJ2-3; D call uncertain. This CDR3 comprises 12 residues. Per the germline V gene, CDR1 is MNHEY and CDR2 is SVGAGI. Trimming removed 2 bases from V and 6 bases from J, with 6 bases in between.

This chain joins TRBV29-1 and TRBJ1-5; TRBD1 might be the D (5 bases). V lost 4 bases and J 5 bases, leaving 15 bases between the germline ends. Germline CDR1 and CDR2: SQVTM and ANQGSEA. The CDR3 is 14 residues long. CDR3 nucleotides: TGCAGCGTTGGGTCAGGGAATTTGGATCAGCCCCAGCATTTT. This gives the protein CSVGSGNLDQPQHF.

Written as DNA, the CDR3 is TGTGCCACCAGACTAGCGGGAAGTGCCGGGGAGCTGTTTTTT. Its translation is CATRLAGSAGELFF. The rearrangement uses TRBV10-3 and TRBJ2-2, with TRBD2 matching 11 bases. Germline CDR1 is ENHRY and CDR2 is SYGVKD. This CDR3 has 14 amino acids. The V gene end was trimmed by 10 bases and the J gene end by 6 bases; junction bases not matched to a gene: 7.

The gene calls are TRBV30 and TRBJ2-1, with D possibly being TRBD1 or TRBD2 (5 bases each). Trimming removed 4 bases from V and 2 bases from J, with 9 bases in between. Germline V gene data show CDR1 as GTSNPN and CDR2 as SVGIG (reference sequence). The CDR3 runs to 13 residues. CDR3 residues: CAWTRGPYNEQFF. Written as DNA, the CDR3 is TGTGCCTGGACCCGGGGCCCCTACAATGAGCAGTTCTTC.

The J gene is TRBJ2-3, the V gene TRBV18, with 9 positions matching TRBD2. This CDR3 has 16 amino acids. Germline V gives CDR1 KGHSH, CDR2 LQKENI. V was clipped by 2 bases and J by 2 bases; unmatched bases: 5. In DNA, the CDR3 is TGTGCCAGCTCACCATGGGCTAGCGGGAACACAGATACGCAGTATTTT. Encoded protein: CASSPWASGNTDTQYF.

This sequence joins TRBV19 and TRBJ2-6; TRBD1 agrees at 8 bases. With V trimmed by 9 bases and J by 0 bases, 10 bases remained unmatched. The CDR3 spans 17 residues. Germline CDR1 and CDR2: LNHDA and SQIVND (reference sequence). CDR3 protein: CASRFDRGHSGANVLTF. As DNA, the CDR3 is TGTGCCAGCAGGTTCGACAGGGGACACTCTGGGGCCAACGTCCTGACTTTC.

The chain is built from TRBV15 and TRBJ1-1; D is possibly TRBD1 (6 bases). Germline CDR1 and CDR2: LNHNV and YYDKDF (reference sequence). There are 15 residues in the CDR3. With 3 bases removed from V and 2 bases from J, the gap between germline ends came to 13 bases. The CDR3 sequence: CATSRVQGQNTEAFF. The CDR3 DNA is TGTGCCACCAGCAGGGTACAGGGTCAAAACACTGAAGCTTTCTTT.

The chain links TRBV6-6 to TRBJ2-7, with D possibly TRBD1 on 6 matching bases. The CDR3 is 15 residues long. Per the germline V gene, CDR1 is MNHNY and CDR2 is SVGAGI (reference sequence). V lost 1 base and J lost 3, with 13 bases in between. The CDR3 is CASSYLAGTNYEQYF. The CDR3 DNA follows: TGTGCCAGCAGTTACTTGGCCGGGACAAACTACGAGCAGTACTTC.

V gene TRBV5-6 combines with J gene TRBJ2-7; D not certain. The CDR3 consists of 15 residues. CDR1 is SGHDT, CDR2 YYEEEE, per germline. With 4 bases removed from V and 3 bases from J, the gap between germline ends came to 17 bases. The CDR3 spells CASSRGAFYDYEQYF. The CDR3, as DNA: TGTGCCAGCAGCCGTGGCGCGTTTTATGACTACGAGCAGTACTTC. Full variable domain (outside the CDR3, taken from reference TRBV5-6 and TRBJ2-7): DAGVTQSPTHLIKTRGQQVTLRCSPKSGHDTVSWYQQALGQGPQFIFQYYEEEERQRGNFPDRFSGHQFPNYSSELNVNALLLGDSALYLCASSRGAFYDYEQYFGPGTRLTVT.

A single count supports this clone. This chain joins TRBV19 and TRBJ2-1, with 11 bases matching TRBD1. Germline CDR1 LNHDA, CDR2 SQIVND (reference sequence). Unmatched junction bases numbered 4, after V lost 4 bases and J lost 2 bases. The CDR3 runs 16 residues. CDR3 nucleotides: TGTGCCAGTAGTAAGCGGGACAGGGGGGCCTACAATGAGCAGTTCTTC. Translation gives CASSKRDRGAYNEQFF.

V and J are TRBV7-2 and TRBJ1-5; unclear D gene. The CDR3 is made up of 13 amino acids. Trimming took off 2 bases at V and 1 base at J, with 3 bases between the two ends. Germline V gene data show CDR1 as SGHTA and CDR2 as FQGNSA. Here the CDR3 reads CASSLPSNQPQHF. The DNA of the CDR3 is TGTGCCAGCAGCTTACCCAGCAATCAGCCCCAGCATTTT.

The V call is TRBV6-5, the J call TRBJ1-1; 7 bases map to TRBD1. Trimming removed 2 bases from V and 5 bases from J; junction bases left unmatched: 5. This CDR3 contains 14 residues. Germline V gives CDR1 MNHEY, CDR2 SVGAGI. The CDR3 loop is CASSYTTGETEAFF. CDR3 coding DNA: TGTGCCAGCAGTTACACCACAGGGGAGACTGAAGCTTTCTTT.

This clone was detected only a few times. V gene TRBV18 combines with J gene TRBJ2-1; no clear D gene. V dropped 3 bases and J dropped 5 bases, with 8 bases sitting between them. CDR3 length equals 13 residues. Germline CDR1 is KGHSH and CDR2 is LQKENI. CDR3 in amino acids: CASSPYPDNEQFF. CDR3 nucleotide sequence: TGTGCCAGCTCACCGTACCCCGACAATGAGCAGTTCTTC.

The chain joins TRBV29-1 to TRBJ2-3; perhaps TRBD1 as D (7 bases). V was cut by 0 bases and J by 0 bases, with 13 bases left in between. The CDR3 is 16 residues long. Germline V gene lookup returns CDR1 SQVTM and CDR2 ANQGSEA. The CDR3 region has the DNA TGCAGCGTTGAAGATCGGGAGACAGGGAGCACAGATACGCAGTATTTT. As protein: CSVEDRETGSTDTQYF.

The chain has TRBV7-9 and TRBJ1-2; 10 bases align to TRBD1. Germline V lookup: CDR1 SEHNR, CDR2 FQNEAQ (reference sequence). This CDR3 contains 14 residues. V lost 5 bases, J lost 8 bases, and 8 bases stayed unmatched. CDR3 nucleotides: TGTGCCAGCAGCCGGGGACAGGGGACGAGGGGCTACACCTTC. It codes for CASSRGQGTRGYTF.

The chain uses TRBV5-4 and TRBJ2-3, with TRBD2 identical over 7 bases. J lost 0 bases, V lost 4 bases, and 5 bases had no gene match. This CDR3 contains 15 residues. Germline assignment: CDR1 SGHNT and CDR2 YYREEE (reference sequence). As DNA, the CDR3 is TGTGCCAGCAGCACGGGACTACCGAGCACAGATACGCAGTATTTT. It encodes CASSTGLPSTDTQYF.

This chain uses TRBV9 with TRBJ2-2; 7 positions agree with TRBD1. Germline CDR1 reads SGDLS; CDR2 reads YYNGEE. The CDR3 contains 14 residues. The trim removed 6 bases at V and 4 bases at J, leaving 6 bases unmatched. CDR3 nucleotides: TGTGCCAGCACACAGGGGACCCTCACCGGGGAGCTGTTTTTT. It codes for CASTQGTLTGELFF.

The rearrangement uses TRBV5-4 and TRBJ2-7, with D possibly TRBD1 on 5 matching bases. CDR3 length: 14 amino acids. Trimming cost V 1 base and J 3 bases, with 11 bases left between them. Germline V gene data show CDR1 as SGHNT and CDR2 as YYREEE (reference sequence). The CDR3 nucleotides read TGTGCCAGCAGCTTGCCAGCAGGGAACTACGAGCAGTACTTC. Protein sequence: CASSLPAGNYEQYF.

This clone was seen a handful of times. The J gene is TRBJ1-2, the V gene TRBV18; 11 bases fit TRBD1. The trim removed 0 bases at V and 7 bases at J, leaving 4 bases unmatched. Germline V gene data show CDR1 as KGHSH and CDR2 as LQKENI. The CDR3 runs to 15 residues. As DNA, the CDR3 is TGTGCCAGCTCACCACCGGGACAGGGGGTTGGTGGCTACACCTTC. This sequence encodes CASSPPGQGVGGYTF.

The V gene is TRBV2, the J gene TRBJ1-1, with D unclear. Trimming took off 2 bases at V and 1 base at J, with 8 bases between the two ends. CDR1 SNHLY and CDR2 FYNNEI come from the germline V gene. The CDR3 has 14 amino acids. CDR3 coding DNA: TGTGCCAGCAGTGAATTTCGGGGGAACACTGAAGCTTTCTTT. This codes for CASSEFRGNTEAFF.

This chain connects TRBV18 to TRBJ2-3; D is undetermined. In germline, CDR1 is KGHSH, CDR2 LQKENI. Trimming removed 5 bases at V and 5 bases at J, with 11 bases between. The CDR3 is 13 residues long. CDR3 DNA: TGTGCCAGCTCAACCATACTTGTAGATACGCAGTATTTT. Residues: CASSTILVDTQYF.

The V and J genes are TRBV19 and TRBJ1-1; a possible D gene is TRBD1 (6 bases). This CDR3 comprises 14 residues. Germline V gives CDR1 LNHDA, CDR2 SQIVND (reference sequence). The V gene lost 5 bases and the J gene lost 0 bases, with 10 bases spanning the gap. The CDR3 DNA reads TGTGCCAGTAGTCAACAGGGTCTGAACACTGAAGCTTTCTTT. It encodes CASSQQGLNTEAFF.